Below are 26 T cell receptor beta chains sequenced from a single sample in a study of control samples from healthy donors and cancer patients. The protocol was immunoSEQ multiplex PCR, while the TCRdb copy is restricted to in-frame clones and leaves out a portion. Here the sample spans 65,000 to 100,000 clones, over 75% being singletons. The sequencing input was blood. Receptors were obtained from a man aged 45-65 years in good health.

The V gene is TRBV5-8, the J gene TRBJ2-2, with 7 positions matching TRBD1. This CDR3 is 17 amino acids long. After removal of 0 bases from V and 3 bases from J, the junction contained 8 bases not matched to a gene. Germline lookup yields CDR1 SGHTS and CDR2 YDEGEE. This CDR3 reads CASSLARYRGHTGELFF. DNA for the CDR3: TGTGCCAGCAGCTTGGCCAGGTACAGGGGACACACCGGGGAGCTGTTTTTT. The entire variable domain, with the rest obtained from reference TRBV5-8 and TRBJ2-2, is as follows: EAGVTQSPTHLIKTRGQQATLRCSPISGHTSVYWYQQALGLGLQFLLWYDEGEERNRGNFPPRFSGRQFPNYSSELNVNALELEDSALYLCASSLARYRGHTGELFFGEGSRLTVL.

The chain uses TRBV5-1 and TRBJ1-1; D not certain. CDR1 is SGHRS and CDR2 is YFSETQ in the germline V gene. CDR3 length: 14 residues. V lost 0 bases and J lost 0, with 6 bases in between. The CDR3 loop reads CASSLEVVNTEAFF. As DNA, the CDR3 is TGCGCCAGCAGCTTGGAGGTGGTGAACACTGAAGCTTTCTTT.

V and J are TRBV24-1 and TRBJ2-1; tentative D call: TRBD2 (6 bases). This CDR3 has 15 amino acids. V was cut by 5 bases and J by 8 bases, with 18 bases left in between. Germline loops: CDR1 KGHDR, CDR2 SFDVKD. CDR3 DNA sequence: TGTGCCACCAGTGCCCGGGACGGGAGAGGGCATGAGCAGTTCTTC. Protein sequence: CATSARDGRGHEQFF.

The chain couples TRBV6-5 to TRBJ2-3; D remains ambiguous. Trimming pared 4 bases from V and 5 bases from J, leaving 10 bases between. CDR3 length: 13 residues. In germline, CDR1 is MNHEY, CDR2 SVGAGI. The CDR3 sequence: CASSSRGRDTQYF. The CDR3 DNA is TGTGCCAGCAGTTCACGAGGCAGAGATACGCAGTATTTT.

The V and J genes are TRBV3-1 (or the pseudogene TRBV3-2) and TRBJ1-2; D uncertain. The germline gives CDR1 LGHDT, CDR2 YNNKEL (reference sequence). Trimming left V 0 bases short and J 4 bases short, with 9 bases between. This CDR3 contains 14 residues. The CDR3 DNA is TGTGCCAGCAGCCAAGATGAGAACTCCTATGGCTACACCTTC. This gives the protein CASSQDENSYGYTF.

V and J are TRBV7-6 and TRBJ2-7, with D hard to call. The CDR3 runs to 16 residues. V was cut by 1 base and J by 0 bases, with 13 bases left in between. CDR1 is SGHVS and CDR2 is FNYEAQ in the germline V gene. CDR3 protein: CASSLGGTESSYEQYF. CDR3 nucleotides: TGTGCCAGCAGCTTAGGGGGTACAGAGAGCTCCTACGAGCAGTACTTC.

This clone was seen a few times. This chain connects TRBV7-2 to TRBJ1-5; 7 positions match TRBD1. The trim removed 5 bases at V and 9 bases at J, leaving 10 bases unmatched. The CDR3 contains 14 residues. Germline assignment: CDR1 SGHTA and CDR2 FQGNSA. The CDR3 loop reads CASSQVQGPGPQHF. CDR3 bases: TGTGCCAGCAGCCAGGTACAGGGGCCCGGGCCCCAGCATTTT.

This sequence joins TRBV30 and TRBJ1-1; D unresolved. The V gene lost 4 bases and the J gene lost 0 bases, with 9 bases spanning the gap. In germline, CDR1 is GTSNPN, CDR2 SVGIG (reference sequence). CDR3 length: 13 amino acids. The CDR3 sequence is CAWNKILNTEAFF. The CDR3, as DNA: TGTGCCTGGAACAAGATATTGAACACTGAAGCTTTCTTT.

The chain joins TRBV10-3 to TRBJ2-5; D ambiguous. Trimming pared 6 bases from V and 1 base from J, leaving 9 bases between. Germline lookup yields CDR1 ENHRY and CDR2 SYGVKD. The CDR3 runs to 13 residues. CDR3 sequence reads: CAIRVPGQETQYF. The CDR3 DNA sequence: TGTGCCATCAGGGTACCGGGCCAAGAGACCCAGTACTTC.

This clone has only a few counts. V and J are TRBV25-1 and TRBJ1-2, with D uncertain. This CDR3 contains 15 residues. Trimming pared 1 base from V and 8 bases from J, leaving 17 bases between. Germline lookup yields CDR1 MGHDK and CDR2 SYGVNS. CDR3 DNA sequence: TGTGCCAGCAGTGAATTTGGGGAACCGCTGGGAGGCTACACCTTC. Protein: CASSEFGEPLGGYTF.

The chain joins TRBV6-5 to TRBJ1-2; D remains ambiguous. The germline V gene has CDR1 MNHEY and CDR2 SVGAGI. V was shortened by 6 bases and J by 2 bases, with 7 bases between the two germline ends. The CDR3 is 12 residues long. CDR3 amino acids: CASRGRNYGYTF. CDR3 coding DNA: TGTGCCAGCAGAGGACGGAACTATGGCTACACCTTC.

The J gene is TRBJ2-5, the V gene TRBV7-3; 8 bases match TRBD1. The CDR3 spans 15 residues. V was pared by 5 bases and J by 3 bases, with 8 bases of the junction left unmatched. Germline V lookup: CDR1 SGHTA, CDR2 FQGTGA. In DNA form, the CDR3 reads TGTGCCAGCAGCCTCCGCACGGGACAGGAAGAGACCCAGTACTTC. Translated, it gives CASSLRTGQEETQYF. Full variable domain (rest looked up from reference TRBV7-3 and TRBJ2-5): GAGVSQTPSNKVTEKGKYVELRCDPISGHTALYWYRQSLGQGPEFLIYFQGTGAADDSGLPNDRFFAVRPEGSVSTLKIQRTERGDSAVYLCASSLRTGQEETQYFGPGTRLLVL.

This clone has a handful of counts. The chain employs TRBV7-9 and TRBJ1-1; no firm D call. Germline loops: CDR1 SEHNR, CDR2 FQNEAQ (reference sequence). The CDR3 is 15 amino acids. Between the trimmed V and J ends, which lost 2 bases and 1 base, there was a span of 11 bases. Written as DNA, the CDR3 is TGTGCCAGCAGCTTATACGGGTCCGGGAACACTGAAGCTTTCTTT. It translates to CASSLYGSGNTEAFF.

The CDR3 spells CASSQAGEAPLHF. CDR3 DNA: TGCGCCAGCAGCCAAGCTGGGGAGGCACCCCTCCACTTT. The V call is TRBV4-1, the J call TRBJ1-6; D is unresolved. Trimming removed 1 base at V and 11 bases at J, with 9 bases between. The germline CDR1 and CDR2 sequences are MGHRA and YSYEKL. CDR3 size: 13 residues.

The rearrangement links TRBV6-5 to TRBJ2-2; TRBD2 is a possible D gene (5 bases). The CDR3 contains 14 residues. The V and J ends lost 8 bases and 2 bases respectively, with 12 bases between them. Germline assignment: CDR1 MNHEY and CDR2 SVGAGI. The CDR3 spells CASLTGVNTGELFF. In DNA, the CDR3 is TGTGCCAGCCTGACCGGGGTCAACACCGGGGAGCTGTTTTTT.

The V and J genes are TRBV21-1 and TRBJ2-1. TRBV21-1 is tagged as a pseudogene. The CDR3 extends over 12 amino acids. In DNA, the CDR3 is TGTGCCAGCAGCCATTGCAACCATGAGCAGTTCTTC. Encoded protein: CASSHCNHEQFF.

This clone was seen only once. The chain combines TRBV4-3 with TRBJ1-1; the D is unclear. The germline V gene has CDR1 LGHNA and CDR2 YSLEER. This CDR3 is 14 amino acids long. The V end lost 0 bases, the J end lost 4 bases, and 9 bases lay between the germline ends. The CDR3 bases are TGCGCCAGCAGCCAAGATCGGGGTTTCACTGAAGCTTTCTTT. Its translation is CASSQDRGFTEAFF.

The J gene is TRBJ1-3, the V gene TRBV6-5; weak D call: TRBD1 (6 bases). The CDR3 runs 16 residues. Trimming took 4 bases from V and 1 from J, leaving 14 bases between them. From germline, CDR1 is MNHEY and CDR2 SVGAGI. The CDR3 here is CASSLDNRESGNTIYF. Here the CDR3 DNA reads TGTGCCAGCAGTTTGGATAACAGGGAGTCTGGAAACACCATATATTTT.

The V and J genes are TRBV18 and TRBJ2-2, with TRBD1 matching 7 bases. Germline V CDR1 and CDR2: KGHSH, LQKENI. The trim removed 3 bases at V and 0 bases at J, leaving 1 base unmatched. The CDR3 length is 15 residues. CDR3 bases: TGTGCCAGCTCACCTGGGACAGCGAACACCGGGGAGCTGTTTTTT. Encoded protein: CASSPGTANTGELFF.

This clone appeared once. J is TRBJ2-2 and V is TRBV4-3; 8 bases line up with TRBD1. Germline V gene sequence: CDR1 LGHNA, CDR2 YSLEER. The CDR3 has 15 residues. Trimming at V came to 1 base and at J to 6 bases, leaving 4 bases not matched to a gene. The CDR3 here is CASSQGQGWAGELFF. In DNA, the CDR3 is TGCGCCAGCAGCCAAGGACAGGGGTGGGCCGGGGAGCTGTTTTTT.

This clone was seen a handful of times. The chain employs TRBV2 and TRBJ2-6; D perhaps matches TRBD2 (5 bases). V was shortened by 6 bases and J by 0 bases, with 15 bases between the two germline ends. From germline, CDR1 is SNHLY and CDR2 FYNNEI. This CDR3 is 17 amino acids long. The CDR3 loop reads CASRATAVFSGANVLTF. CDR3 DNA: TGTGCCAGCAGGGCCACAGCGGTATTCTCTGGGGCCAACGTCCTGACTTTC.

This chain joins TRBV27 and TRBJ2-5; possible D gene TRBD1, 5 bases. Trimming removed 2 bases at V and 5 bases at J, with 12 bases between. Germline-derived CDR1 and CDR2 are MNHEY and SMNVEV (reference sequence). The CDR3 has 14 amino acids. CDR3 sequence (DNA): TGTGCCAGCAGTTTAAGGGGTGTCGGGGAGACCCAGTACTTC. Its translation is CASSLRGVGETQYF.

This chain uses TRBV7-2 with TRBJ2-2; TRBD2 matches 8 bases. The CDR3 consists of 17 residues. Trimming took 2 bases from V and 1 from J; bases not matched to a gene: 6. Germline V gives CDR1 SGHTA, CDR2 FQGNSA. CDR3 sequence reads: CASSLRTGGLNTGELFF. DNA for the CDR3: TGTGCCAGCAGCTTAAGGACGGGGGGGTTGAACACCGGGGAGCTGTTTTTT.

This chain joins TRBV18 and TRBJ1-1; 7 positions agree with TRBD1. Germline V gene data show CDR1 as KGHSH and CDR2 as LQKENI. The junction had 3 bases not matched to a gene; V was cut back by 3 bases and J by 2 bases. This CDR3 is 14 amino acids long. CDR3 bases: TGTGCCAGCTCACCGGGACAGATAAACACTGAAGCTTTCTTT. Protein: CASSPGQINTEAFF.

A single count supports this clone. V gene TRBV24-1 combines with J gene TRBJ1-2; D is unclear. This CDR3 contains 13 residues. Germline CDR1 reads KGHDR; CDR2 reads SFDVKD. The V and J ends lost 5 bases and 3 bases respectively, with 9 bases between them. The CDR3 nucleotides read TGTGCCACCAGTGGAGAACAGCACTATGGCTACACCTTC. Amino acid sequence: CATSGEQHYGYTF.

The chain carries TRBV19 and TRBJ1-5, with D uncertain. The germline CDR1 and CDR2 sequences are LNHDA and SQIVND (reference sequence). Trimming shortened V by 2 bases and J by 4 bases, and 12 bases separated the two germline ends. This CDR3 is 15 amino acids long. The CDR3 protein is CASSIMAEGNQPQHF. Here the CDR3 DNA reads TGTGCCAGTAGTATAATGGCAGAAGGAAATCAGCCCCAGCATTTT. Variable domain in full (rest from reference TRBV19 and TRBJ1-5): DGGITQSPKYLFRKEGQNVTLSCEQNLNHDAMYWYRQDPGQGLRLIYYSQIVNDFQKGDIAEGYSVSREKKESFPLTVTSAQKNPTAFYLCASSIMAEGNQPQHFGDGTRLSIL.